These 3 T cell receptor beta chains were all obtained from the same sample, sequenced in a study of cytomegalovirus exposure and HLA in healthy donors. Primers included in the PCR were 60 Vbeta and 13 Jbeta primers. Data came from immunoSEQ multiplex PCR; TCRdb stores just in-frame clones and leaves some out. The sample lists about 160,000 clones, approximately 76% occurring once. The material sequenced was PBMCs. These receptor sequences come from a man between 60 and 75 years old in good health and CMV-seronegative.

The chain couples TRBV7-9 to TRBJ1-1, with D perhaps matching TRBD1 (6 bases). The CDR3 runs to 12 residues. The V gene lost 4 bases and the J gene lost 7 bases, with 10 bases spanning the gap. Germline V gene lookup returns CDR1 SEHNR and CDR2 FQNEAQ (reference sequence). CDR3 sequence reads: CASSSEDSEAFF. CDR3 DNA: TGTGCCAGCAGCTCCGAGGACAGTGAAGCTTTCTTT.

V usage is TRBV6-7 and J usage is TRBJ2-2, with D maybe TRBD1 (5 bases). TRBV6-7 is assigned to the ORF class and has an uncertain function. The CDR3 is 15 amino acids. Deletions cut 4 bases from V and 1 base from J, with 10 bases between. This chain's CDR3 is CASSCPTENTGELFF. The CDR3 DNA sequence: TGTGCCAGCAGTTGCCCGACAGAGAACACCGGGGAGCTGTTTTTT.

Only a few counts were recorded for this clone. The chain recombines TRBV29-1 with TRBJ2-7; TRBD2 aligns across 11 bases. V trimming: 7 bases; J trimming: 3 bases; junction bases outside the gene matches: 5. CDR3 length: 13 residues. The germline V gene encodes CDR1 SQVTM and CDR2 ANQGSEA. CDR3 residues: CSATTSGDYEQYF. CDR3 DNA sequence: TGCAGCGCAACGACTAGCGGGGACTACGAGCAGTACTTC.